Listed below are T cell receptor beta chains from one sample, sequenced in a study of blood T cell repertoires in COVID-19. Some clones are missing from TCRdb's copy, which holds only in-frame ones; the method was immunoSEQ multiplex PCR. The table lists 40,000 to 55,000 clones, approximately 84% of them singletons. Specimen: peripheral blood. The receptors were sampled from a man aged 45-65 years with active COVID-19. CDR3s include the opening cysteine and the closing phenylalanine or tryptophan. The D gene is left open where the match is weak. Clone size is shown for a subset of rows, as once, few, many or a class of expanded clone.

j_call	v_call	clone_size	d_call	cdr3_aa	cdr3_nt
TRBJ1-1	TRBV5-4	.	TRBD1	CASSLSGQGVVAFF	TGTGCCAGCAGCTTGTCCGGACAGGGGGTTGTAGCTTTCTTT
TRBJ2-5	TRBV15	.	TRBD2	CATSRVGTSGETQYF	TGTGCCACCAGCAGAGTGGGGACTAGCGGAGAGACCCAGTACTTC
TRBJ1-1	TRBV29-1	.	.	CSVEGQENTEAFF	TGCAGCGTTGAAGGACAGGAGAACACTGAAGCTTTCTTT
TRBJ2-2	TRBV6-5	once	.	CASRGGENTGELFF	TGTGCCAGCAGGGGGGGTGAGAACACCGGGGAGCTGTTTTTT
TRBJ2-3	TRBV19	.	TRBD2	CASSIRLAGRGGQPDTQYF	TGTGCCAGTAGTATTAGGCTAGCGGGACGGGGAGGTCAGCCGGATACGCAGTATTTT
TRBJ1-6	TRBV9	few	TRBD1	CASSAPGQLNSPLHF	TGTGCCAGCAGCGCCCCGGGACAGCTAAATTCACCCCTCCACTTT
TRBJ2-7	TRBV4-1	few	.	CASSQDIAGPIRLYF	TGCGCCAGCAGCCAAGATATCGCAGGGCCAATTCGTCTGTACTTC
TRBJ1-3	TRBV1	.	.	CTSSQVRGQGLFVGNFGNTIYF	TGCACCAGCAGCCAAGTAAGAGGACAGGGTCTTTTTGTTGGGAACTTTGGAAACACCATATATTTT
TRBJ1-2	TRBV6-6	.	TRBD1	CASSQGQSTYGYTF	TGTGCCAGCAGTCAGGGACAGAGTACATATGGCTACACCTTC
TRBJ2-3	TRBV7-2	.	.	CASSSIPDTQYF	TGTGCCAGCAGCTCCATCCCAGATACGCAGTATTTT
TRBJ1-2	TRBV2	.	.	CASSQSTNYGYTF	TGTGCCAGCAGCCAGTCAACTAACTATGGCTACACCTTC
TRBJ1-2	TRBV12-3/TRBV12-4	few	.	CASSRTAYGYTF	TGTGCCAGCAGCCGGACAGCCTATGGCTACACCTTC
TRBJ1-5	TRBV7-9	.	TRBD1	CASSSGQGFDQPQHF	TGTGCCAGCAGCTCGGGACAGGGGTTCGATCAGCCCCAGCATTTT
TRBJ2-7	TRBV11-2	.	TRBD2	CASSLGFSGGVYEQYF	TGTGCCAGCAGCTTAGGTTTTAGCGGGGGGGTTTACGAGCAGTACTTC
TRBJ2-2	TRBV6-2/TRBV6-3	.	TRBD1	CASSYRTGNTGELFF	TGTGCCAGCAGTTACCGGACAGGGAACACCGGGGAGCTGTTTTTT
TRBJ2-7	TRBV6-6	.	TRBD1	CARRRTGQGCFFYEQYF	TGTGCCAGAAGACGAACGGGACAGGGATGTTTCTTTTACGAGCAGTACTTC
TRBJ1-5	TRBV19	few	TRBD1	CASSLLGTGSNQPQHF	TGTGCCAGTAGTCTGCTCGGGACAGGGAGCAATCAGCCCCAGCATTTT
TRBJ1-6	TRBV13	.	TRBD1	CASSLNMGTGYSPLHF	TGTGCCAGCAGCTTAAATATGGGGACAGGGTACTCACCCCTCCACTTT
TRBJ1-1	TRBV19	.	.	CASSAGWGTEAFF	TGTGCCAGTAGTGCGGGGTGGGGCACTGAAGCTTTCTTT
TRBJ2-5	TRBV5-1	.	.	CASSPAATYQETQYF	TGCGCCAGCAGCCCGGCGGCTACCTACCAAGAGACCCAGTACTTC
TRBJ1-3	TRBV7-2	.	.	CASSSQGPSGNTIYF	TGTGCCAGCAGCTCACAGGGTCCGTCTGGAAACACCATATATTTT
TRBJ2-1	TRBV9	.	.	CASSAEKVTGQFF	TGTGCCAGCAGCGCGGAAAAGGTAACGGGGCAGTTCTTC
TRBJ2-2	TRBV7-9	.	TRBD2	CASSSTSGGTNTGELFF	TGTGCCAGCAGCTCCACTAGCGGGGGAACGAACACCGGGGAGCTGTTTTTT
TRBJ1-5	TRBV19	once	TRBD1	CASSRMWWDSNVGVSDSNQPQHF	TGTGCCAGTAGTCGGATGTGGTGGGACAGTAATGTGGGGGTTTCGGATAGCAATCAGCCCCAGCATTTT
TRBJ1-3	TRBV2	.	.	CASSEWPAEATIYF	TGTGCCAGCAGTGAGTGGCCAGCGGAGGCCACCATATATTTT
TRBJ2-1	TRBV5-4	.	TRBD2	CASSPGTSGGREQFF	TGTGCCAGCAGCCCCGGGACTAGCGGGGGCCGTGAGCAGTTCTTC
TRBJ1-2	TRBV18	.	TRBD1	CASSPPGTGYGYTF	TGTGCCAGCTCACCACCTGGGACAGGCTATGGCTACACCTTC
TRBJ1-2	TRBV7-7	.	.	CASSTREFNDYGYTF	TGTGCCAGCAGCACCAGGGAATTTAACGACTATGGCTACACCTTC
TRBJ2-5	TRBV4-1	.	TRBD2	CASSSSGITPETQYF	TGCGCCAGCAGCTCTAGCGGGATTACCCCGGAGACCCAGTACTTC
TRBJ2-2	TRBV6-5	.	TRBD1	CASLGQGATGELFF	TGTGCCAGCTTGGGACAGGGGGCAACCGGGGAGCTGTTTTTT
TRBJ1-4	TRBV29-1	.	.	CSVDVMGIGFF	TGCAGCGTTGATGTTATGGGCATCGGTTTTTTT